The clone carrying this TCR beta chain has a count of ten or more. This record belongs to a study of identical twins. Each cDNA held unique molecular identifiers, and template switching gave it a universal primer site. TCRdb analysed the 5' RACE reads with MiXCR anew, one entry per CDR3 protein. The sample lists 200,000 to 250,000 distinct CDR3 sequences; 6% to 7% were seen once. Trimming removed 4 bases at V and 3 bases at J, with 8 bases between. Germline lookup yields CDR1 SGHRS and CDR2 YFSETQ. The CDR3 contains 12 residues. In addition, the sample was reused for a study of T cells expressing NK-cell markers. That study adds: NKG2C+ dominant clonotype frequencies in a handful of donors were roughly 1.0-7.5% of CD8+ T cells.

The chain employs TRBV5-1 and TRBJ2-7, with unresolved D. Sequenced: CD8+ T cells sorted from blood. The sequence was collected from a woman in her late teens or twenties in good health. The CDR3 sequence: CASSGWGYEQYF. CDR3 bases: TGCGCCAGCAGCGGTTGGGGCTACGAGCAGTACTTC.